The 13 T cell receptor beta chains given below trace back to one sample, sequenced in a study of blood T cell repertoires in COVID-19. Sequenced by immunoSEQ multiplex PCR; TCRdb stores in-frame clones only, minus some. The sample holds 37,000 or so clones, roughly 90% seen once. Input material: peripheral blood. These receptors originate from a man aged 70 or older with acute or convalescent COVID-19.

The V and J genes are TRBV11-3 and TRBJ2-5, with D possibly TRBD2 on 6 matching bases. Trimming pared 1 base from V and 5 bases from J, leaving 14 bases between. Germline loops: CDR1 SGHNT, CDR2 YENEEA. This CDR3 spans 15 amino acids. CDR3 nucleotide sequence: TGTGCCAGCAGCTTAGGGGGCAGGGAGGAGGAGACCCAGTACTTC. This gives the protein CASSLGGREEETQYF. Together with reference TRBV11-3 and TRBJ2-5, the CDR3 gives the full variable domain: EAGVVQSPRYKIIEKKQPVAFWCNPISGHNTLYWYLQNLGQGPELLIRYENEEAVDDSQLPKDRFSAERLKGVDSTLKIQPAELGDSAVYLCASSLGGREEETQYFGPGTRLLVL.

The DNA of the CDR3 is TGCGCCAGCAGCCAAGGGACTAGCTCCTACGAGCAGTACTTC. Protein: CASSQGTSSYEQYF. The V and J genes are TRBV4-1 and TRBJ2-7; 7 positions match TRBD2. The CDR3 has 14 amino acids. CDR1 is MGHRA and CDR2 is YSYEKL in the germline V gene. The J segment lost 0 bases and the V segment lost 1 base, leaving 0 bases of the junction unmatched.

The CDR3 sequence: CASSLWGQGLMNEKLFF. As DNA, the CDR3 is TGTGCCAGCAGTTTATGGGGACAGGGGTTGATGAATGAAAAACTGTTTTTT. This chain uses TRBV28 with TRBJ1-4; 10 bases match TRBD1. The V gene's germline CDR1 is MDHEN and CDR2 SYDVKM. After removal of 0 bases from V and 5 bases from J, the junction contained 6 bases not matched to a gene. The CDR3 has 17 residues.

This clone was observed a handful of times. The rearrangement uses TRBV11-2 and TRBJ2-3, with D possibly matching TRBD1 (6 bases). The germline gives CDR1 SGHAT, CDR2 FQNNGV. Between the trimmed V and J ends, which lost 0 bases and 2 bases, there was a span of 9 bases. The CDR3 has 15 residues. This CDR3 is CASSLEWTDTDTQYF. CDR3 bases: TGTGCCAGCAGCTTAGAATGGACAGACACAGATACGCAGTATTTT.

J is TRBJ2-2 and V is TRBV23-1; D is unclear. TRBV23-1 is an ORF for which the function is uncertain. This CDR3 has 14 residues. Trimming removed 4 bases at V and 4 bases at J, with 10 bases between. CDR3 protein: CASSRRGSTGELFF. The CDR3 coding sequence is TGCGCCAGCAGTCGTCGCGGCAGCACCGGGGAGCTGTTTTTT.

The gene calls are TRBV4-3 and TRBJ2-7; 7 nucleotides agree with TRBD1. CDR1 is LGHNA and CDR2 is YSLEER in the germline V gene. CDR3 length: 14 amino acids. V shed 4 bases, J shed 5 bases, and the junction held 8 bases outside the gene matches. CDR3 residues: CASSPGQSIHEQYF. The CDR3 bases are TGCGCCAGCAGCCCGGGACAGAGCATCCACGAGCAGTACTTC.

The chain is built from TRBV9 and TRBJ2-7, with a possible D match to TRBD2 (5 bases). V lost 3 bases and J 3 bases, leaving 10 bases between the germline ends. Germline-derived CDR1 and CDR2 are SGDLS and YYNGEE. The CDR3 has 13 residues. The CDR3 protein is CASSASSFYEQYF. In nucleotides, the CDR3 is TGTGCCAGCAGCGCTTCTAGCTTCTACGAGCAGTACTTC.

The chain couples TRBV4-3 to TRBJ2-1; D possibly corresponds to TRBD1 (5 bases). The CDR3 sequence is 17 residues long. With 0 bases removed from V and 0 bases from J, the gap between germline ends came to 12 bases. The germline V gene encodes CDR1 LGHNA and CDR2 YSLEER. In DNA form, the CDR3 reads TGCGCCAGCAGCCAAGACCTCCTTCAGGGCTCCTACAATGAGCAGTTCTTC. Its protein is CASSQDLLQGSYNEQFF.

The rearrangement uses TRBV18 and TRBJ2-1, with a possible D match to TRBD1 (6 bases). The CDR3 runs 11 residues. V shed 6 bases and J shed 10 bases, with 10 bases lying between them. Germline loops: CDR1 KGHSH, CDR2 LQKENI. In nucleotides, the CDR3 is TGTGCCAGCTCCCAAGGACAGGAGCAGTTCTTC. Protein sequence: CASSQGQEQFF.

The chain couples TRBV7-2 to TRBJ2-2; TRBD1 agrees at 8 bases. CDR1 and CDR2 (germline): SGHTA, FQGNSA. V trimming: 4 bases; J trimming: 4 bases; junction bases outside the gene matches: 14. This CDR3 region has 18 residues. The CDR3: CASSSRSSGQVATGELFF. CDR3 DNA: TGTGCCAGCAGCTCCAGATCTTCGGGACAGGTCGCCACCGGGGAGCTGTTTTTT.

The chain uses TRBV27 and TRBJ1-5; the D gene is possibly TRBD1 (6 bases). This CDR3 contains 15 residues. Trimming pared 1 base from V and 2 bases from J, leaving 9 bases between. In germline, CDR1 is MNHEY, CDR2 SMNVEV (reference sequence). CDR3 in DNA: TGTGCCAGCAGTTTATTGGCAGGGGGCAATCAGCCCCAGCATTTT. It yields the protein CASSLLAGGNQPQHF.

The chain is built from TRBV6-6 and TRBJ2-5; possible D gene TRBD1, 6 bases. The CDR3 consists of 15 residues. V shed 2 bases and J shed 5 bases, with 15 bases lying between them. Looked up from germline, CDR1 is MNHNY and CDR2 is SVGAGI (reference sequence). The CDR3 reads CASSYAIQGGETQYF. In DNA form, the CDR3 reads TGTGCCAGCAGTTACGCTATACAGGGTGGGGAGACCCAGTACTTC.

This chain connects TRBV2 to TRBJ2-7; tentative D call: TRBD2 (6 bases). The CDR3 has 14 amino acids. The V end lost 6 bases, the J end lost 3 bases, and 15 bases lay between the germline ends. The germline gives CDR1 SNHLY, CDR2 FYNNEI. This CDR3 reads CASSPEAGLYEQYF. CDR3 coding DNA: TGTGCCAGCAGCCCCGAGGCGGGGCTCTACGAGCAGTACTTC.